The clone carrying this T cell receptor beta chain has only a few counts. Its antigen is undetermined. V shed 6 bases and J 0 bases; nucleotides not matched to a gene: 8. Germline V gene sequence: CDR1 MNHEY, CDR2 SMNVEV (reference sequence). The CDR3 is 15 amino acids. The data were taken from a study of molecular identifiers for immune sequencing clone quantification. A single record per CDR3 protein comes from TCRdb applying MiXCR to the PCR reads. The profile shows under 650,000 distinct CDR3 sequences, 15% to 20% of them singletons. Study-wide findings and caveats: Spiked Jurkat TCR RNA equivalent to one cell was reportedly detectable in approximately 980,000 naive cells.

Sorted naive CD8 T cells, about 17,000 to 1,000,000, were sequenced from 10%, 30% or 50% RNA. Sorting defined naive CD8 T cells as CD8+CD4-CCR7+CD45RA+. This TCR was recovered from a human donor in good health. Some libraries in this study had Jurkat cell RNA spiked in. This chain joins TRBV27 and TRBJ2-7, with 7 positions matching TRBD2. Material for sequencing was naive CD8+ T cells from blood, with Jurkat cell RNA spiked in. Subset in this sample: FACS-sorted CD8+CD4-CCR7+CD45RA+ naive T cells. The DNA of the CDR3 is TGTGCCAGCAGCCAACTAGCGACACTCTCCTACGAGCAGTACTTC. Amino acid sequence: CASSQLATLSYEQYF.